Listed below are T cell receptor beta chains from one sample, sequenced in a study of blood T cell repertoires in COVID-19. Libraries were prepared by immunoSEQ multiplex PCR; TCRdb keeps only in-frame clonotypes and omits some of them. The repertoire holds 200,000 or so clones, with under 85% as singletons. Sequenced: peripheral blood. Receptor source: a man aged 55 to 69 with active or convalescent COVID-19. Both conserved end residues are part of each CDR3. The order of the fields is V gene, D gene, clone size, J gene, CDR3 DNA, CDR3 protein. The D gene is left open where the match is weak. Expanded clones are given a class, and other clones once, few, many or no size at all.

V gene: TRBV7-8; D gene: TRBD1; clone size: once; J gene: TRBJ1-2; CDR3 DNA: TGTGCCAGCAGCGCCCGACAGGGGACGGACTATGGCTACACCTTC; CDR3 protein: CASSARQGTDYGYTF
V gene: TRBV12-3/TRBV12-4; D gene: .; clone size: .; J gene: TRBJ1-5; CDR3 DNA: TGTGCCAGCAGGCTGGGCGGCAATCAGCCCCAGCATTTT; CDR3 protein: CASRLGGNQPQHF
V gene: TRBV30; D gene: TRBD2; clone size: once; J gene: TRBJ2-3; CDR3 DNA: TGTGCCTGGAGTGTACCCCAAAGCGGGGGGACAGATACGCAGTATTTT; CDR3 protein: CAWSVPQSGGTDTQYF
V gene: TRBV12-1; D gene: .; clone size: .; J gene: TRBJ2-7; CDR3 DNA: TGTGCCAGCACCTTGGGGCTCCCGGGACAGAACCACGAGCAGTACTTC; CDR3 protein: CASTLGLPGQNHEQYF
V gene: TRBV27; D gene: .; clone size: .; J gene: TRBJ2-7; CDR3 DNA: TGTGCCAGCAGTTCCCTCTACGAGCAGTACTTC; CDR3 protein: CASSSLYEQYF
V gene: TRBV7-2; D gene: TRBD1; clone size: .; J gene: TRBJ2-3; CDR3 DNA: TGTGCCAGTCTTTCCGGGACAGGGGACGATACGCAGTATTTT; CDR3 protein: CASLSGTGDDTQYF
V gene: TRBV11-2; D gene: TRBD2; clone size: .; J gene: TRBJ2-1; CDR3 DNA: TGTGCCAGCAGCTTAGGGGGGGGGTCCTACAATGAGCAGTTCTTC; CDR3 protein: CASSLGGGSYNEQFF
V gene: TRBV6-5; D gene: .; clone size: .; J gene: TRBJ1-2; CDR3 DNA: TGTGCCAGCAGTTGGAGGGAGGGCTATGGCTACACCTTC; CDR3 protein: CASSWREGYGYTF
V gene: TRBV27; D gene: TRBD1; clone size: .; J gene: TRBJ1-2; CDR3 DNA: TGTGCCAGCAGTGGACAGGGCTCTTGGGGGTCGCGTGGCTACACCTTC; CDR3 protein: CASSGQGSWGSRGYTF
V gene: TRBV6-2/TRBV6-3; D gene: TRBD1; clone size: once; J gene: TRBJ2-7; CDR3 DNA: TGTGCCAGCAGTTACTCAGGCCCTTGGGACAGGGGAGACTACGAGCAGTACTTC; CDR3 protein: CASSYSGPWDRGDYEQYF
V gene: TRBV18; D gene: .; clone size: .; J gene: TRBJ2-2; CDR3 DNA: TGTGCCAGCTCACCCCAGGGGTCGAACACCGGGGAGCTGTTTTTT; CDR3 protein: CASSPQGSNTGELFF
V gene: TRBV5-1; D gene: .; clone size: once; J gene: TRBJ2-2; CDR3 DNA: TGCGCCAGCAGCCTCTTTACAGGGTTGGGCGCCGGGGAGCTGTTTTTT; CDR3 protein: CASSLFTGLGAGELFF
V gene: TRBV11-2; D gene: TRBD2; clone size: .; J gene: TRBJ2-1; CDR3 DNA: TGTGCCAGCAGCCTCCCGGGAGGGCTGCGACAGTTCTTC; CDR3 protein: CASSLPGGLRQFF
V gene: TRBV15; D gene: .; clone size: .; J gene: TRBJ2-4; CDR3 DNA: TGTGCCACCAGCAGAGATTTGGCAGGGGAAGGCATTCAGTACTTC; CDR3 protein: CATSRDLAGEGIQYF
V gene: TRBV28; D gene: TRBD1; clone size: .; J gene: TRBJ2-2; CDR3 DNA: TGTGCCAGCAACCCCAGGGGGCGACCCGGGGAGCTGTTTTTT; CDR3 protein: CASNPRGRPGELFF
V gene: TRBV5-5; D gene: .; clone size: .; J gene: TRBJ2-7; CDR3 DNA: TGTGCCAGCAGCTTGGACAGAACAGGTGAAAAGTACTTC; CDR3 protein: CASSLDRTGEKYF
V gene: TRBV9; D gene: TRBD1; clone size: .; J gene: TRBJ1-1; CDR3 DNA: TGTGCCAGCAGCGCGGGACAGGGGAATTTTGGCACTGAAGCTTTCTTT; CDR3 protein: CASSAGQGNFGTEAFF
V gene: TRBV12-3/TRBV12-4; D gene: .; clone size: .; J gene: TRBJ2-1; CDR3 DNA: TGTGCCAGCACCGAGGGCGGAGATGAGCAGTTCTTC; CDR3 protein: CASTEGGDEQFF
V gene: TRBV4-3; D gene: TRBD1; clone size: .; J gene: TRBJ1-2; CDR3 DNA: TGCGCCAGCAGCCAAGATAGGGCAGGGGGCCTGAGCGGCTACACCTTC; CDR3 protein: CASSQDRAGGLSGYTF
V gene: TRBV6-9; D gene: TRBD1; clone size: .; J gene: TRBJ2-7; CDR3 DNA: TGTGCCAGCAGCAAGACGACCGGGACAGGGATATACGAGCAGTACTTC; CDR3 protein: CASSKTTGTGIYEQYF
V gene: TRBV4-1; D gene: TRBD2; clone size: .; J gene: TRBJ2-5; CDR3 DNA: TGCGCCAGCAGCCAAATCGCGGGAGGGCGGGAGACCCAGTACTTC; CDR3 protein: CASSQIAGGRETQYF
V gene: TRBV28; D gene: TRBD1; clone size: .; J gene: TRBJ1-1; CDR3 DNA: TGTGCCAGCAGTGCTGTGACAGGGTTGAACACTGAAGCTTTCTTT; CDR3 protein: CASSAVTGLNTEAFF
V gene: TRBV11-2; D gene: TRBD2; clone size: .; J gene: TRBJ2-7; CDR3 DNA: TGTGCCAGCAGCTTAAGTGCGGGAGAGAGCTCCTACGAGCAGTACTTC; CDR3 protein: CASSLSAGESSYEQYF
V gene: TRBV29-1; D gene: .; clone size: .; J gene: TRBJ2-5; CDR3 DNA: TGCAGCGTTGCGTCGGGAAGAGAGACCCAGTACTTC; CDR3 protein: CSVASGRETQYF
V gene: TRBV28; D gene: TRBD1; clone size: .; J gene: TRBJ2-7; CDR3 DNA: TGTGCCAGTTGTGGGGAGACAGGGATCATGGAGCAGTACTTC; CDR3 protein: CASCGETGIMEQYF
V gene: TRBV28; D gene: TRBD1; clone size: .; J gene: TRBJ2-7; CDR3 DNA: TGTGCCAGCAGTCGAACAGGGGGCTTCCTCTACGAGCAGTACTTC; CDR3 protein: CASSRTGGFLYEQYF
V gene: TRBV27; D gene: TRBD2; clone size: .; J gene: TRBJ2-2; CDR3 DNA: TGTGCCAGCAGTATCCGGACTAGCGGGACCGGGGAGCTGTTTTTT; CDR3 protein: CASSIRTSGTGELFF
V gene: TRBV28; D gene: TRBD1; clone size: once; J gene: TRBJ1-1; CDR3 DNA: TGTGCCAGCAGCTCGGGACAGAGGAACACTGAAGCTTTCTTT; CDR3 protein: CASSSGQRNTEAFF
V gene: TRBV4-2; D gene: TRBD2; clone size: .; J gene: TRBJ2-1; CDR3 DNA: TGTGCCAGCAGCCAAGATCTAGAGAGCGGGAGAACCCCGCGAGAGCAGTTCTTC; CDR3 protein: CASSQDLESGRTPREQFF
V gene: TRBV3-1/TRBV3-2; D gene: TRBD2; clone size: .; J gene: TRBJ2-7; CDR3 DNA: TGTGCCAGCAGCCAAGGACTAGCGTCTAACTACGAGCAGTACTTC; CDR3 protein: CASSQGLASNYEQYF
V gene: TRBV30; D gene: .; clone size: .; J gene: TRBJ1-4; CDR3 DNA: TGTGCCTGGGCCTTGGGTGGGGCCGGGGGAAAACTGTTTTTT; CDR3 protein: CAWALGGAGGKLFF
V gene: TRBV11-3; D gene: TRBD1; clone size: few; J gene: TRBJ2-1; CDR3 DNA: TGTGCCAGCAGCCCCACAGGGGGCGCCTACAATGAGCAGTTCTTC; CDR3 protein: CASSPTGGAYNEQFF
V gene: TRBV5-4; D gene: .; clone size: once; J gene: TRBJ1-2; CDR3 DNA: TGTGCCAGCAGCTTGGAGGGGCCGAGCTATGGCTACACCTTC; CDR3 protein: CASSLEGPSYGYTF
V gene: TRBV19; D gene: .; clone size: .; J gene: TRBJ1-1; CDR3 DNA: TGTGCCACCGGGAGAATGAACACTGAAGCTTTCTTT; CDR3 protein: CATGRMNTEAFF
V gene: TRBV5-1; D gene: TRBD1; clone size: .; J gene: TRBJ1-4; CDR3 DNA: TGCGCCAGCAGCTTAATCAACAGGGGGCGCGGTGAAAAACTGTTTTTT; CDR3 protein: CASSLINRGRGEKLFF
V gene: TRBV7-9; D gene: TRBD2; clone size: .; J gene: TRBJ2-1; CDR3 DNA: TGTGCCAGCAGCGCATTGACTAGCCCTCGGGGTGAGCAGTTCTTC; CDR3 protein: CASSALTSPRGEQFF
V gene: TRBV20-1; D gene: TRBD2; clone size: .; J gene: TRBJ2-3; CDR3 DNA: TGCAGTGCTAGTCCTAGCGGGAGGGCAGATACGCAGTATTTT; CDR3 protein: CSASPSGRADTQYF
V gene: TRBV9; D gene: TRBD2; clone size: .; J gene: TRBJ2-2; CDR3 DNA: TGTGCCAGCAGCGTATATAGCGGGGGGAACACCGGGGAGCTGTTTTTT; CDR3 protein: CASSVYSGGNTGELFF
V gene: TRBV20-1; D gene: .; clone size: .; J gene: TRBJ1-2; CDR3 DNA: TGCAGTGCTACGACAGTCTATGGCTACACCTTC; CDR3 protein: CSATTVYGYTF
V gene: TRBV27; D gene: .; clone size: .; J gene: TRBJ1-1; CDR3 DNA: TGTGCCAGCAGCCCCTCAGGGAACACTGAAGCTTTCTTT; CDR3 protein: CASSPSGNTEAFF
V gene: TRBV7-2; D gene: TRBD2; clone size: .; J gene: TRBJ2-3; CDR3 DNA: TGTGCCAGCAGCTTATTAGCGGGGATCACAGATACGCAGTATTTT; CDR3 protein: CASSLLAGITDTQYF
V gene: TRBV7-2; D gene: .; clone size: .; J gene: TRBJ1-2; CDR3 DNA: TGTGCCAGCAGCTTAATCAGGGCAGGTGGCTACACCTTC; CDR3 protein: CASSLIRAGGYTF
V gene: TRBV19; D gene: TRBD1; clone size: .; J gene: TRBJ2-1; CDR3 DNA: TGTGCCAGTAGTTTCACAGGGGACCATGAGCAGTTCTTC; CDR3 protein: CASSFTGDHEQFF
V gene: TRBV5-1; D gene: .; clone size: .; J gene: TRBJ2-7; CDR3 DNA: TGCGCCAGCAGCCGGGAGATCGGGGCCTACGAGCAGTACTTC; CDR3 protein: CASSREIGAYEQYF
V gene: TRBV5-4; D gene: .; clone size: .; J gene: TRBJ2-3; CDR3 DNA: TGTGCCAGCAGCCGTGAACTAGCAGCTAGCACAGATACGCAGTATTTT; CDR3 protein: CASSRELAASTDTQYF
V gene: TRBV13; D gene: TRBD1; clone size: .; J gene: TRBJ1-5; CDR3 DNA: TGTGCCAGCAGCTTCGGAAAGAACAGGGGGCTAGGGCAGCCCCAGCATTTT; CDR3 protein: CASSFGKNRGLGQPQHF
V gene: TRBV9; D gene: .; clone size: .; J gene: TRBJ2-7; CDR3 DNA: TGTGCCAGCAGCACCTATGGGGATAGCGGCGACGAGCAGTACTTC; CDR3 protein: CASSTYGDSGDEQYF
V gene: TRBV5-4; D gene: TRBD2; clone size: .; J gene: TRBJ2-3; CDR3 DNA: TGTGCCAGCAGCTCTATGGGACTAGCGGACCGGAGTAGCACAGATACGCAGTATTTT; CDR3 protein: CASSSMGLADRSSTDTQYF